This T cell receptor (beta chain) was found in a study of blood T cell repertoires in COVID-19. As for the study in general: The cDNA or gDNA used as material had been derived from T cells, B-cell-depleted T cells, or PBMCs.

CDR3 size: 15 residues. The germline CDR1 and CDR2 sequences are MNHEY and SVGAGI. Trimming removed 2 bases from V and 3 bases from J; junction bases left unmatched: 0. In the authors' workflow: By means of reference gene primer amplification, nucleated cell counts were estimated. Sequenced by immunoSEQ multiplex PCR; TCRdb stores in-frame clones only, minus some. D and trimming come from the DNA, and the V and J calls and clone size come from that table. Of about 480,000 clones listed, roughly 88% are singletons. This receptor was identified in a woman aged 40-49 years who had recovered from COVID-19. The sequencing input was PBMCs or T cells enriched from blood (not recorded which). V and J are TRBV6-5 and TRBJ2-2, with 10 bases fitting TRBD1. The CDR3, as DNA: TGTGCCAGCAGTTACGGGACAGGGGACACCGGGGAGCTGTTTTTT. The encoded protein is CASSYGTGDTGELFF.